The 18 T cell receptor beta chains below all came from one sample that was sequenced in a study of T cell responses to AZD1222 COVID-19 vaccine. Sequencing used immunoSEQ multiplex PCR; TCRdb keeps in-frame clones, though not all of them. In the table there are 95,000 to 150,000 clones, around 93% of which are singletons. The specimen comprised peripheral blood, sampled 28 days after the second AZD1222 dose. The origin of the receptors is an adult who received the AZD1222 COVID-19 vaccine.

Turning to this clone: Other nucleotide sequences in the sample specify the same CDR3. This chain uses TRBV19 with TRBJ1-6; 7 bases agree with TRBD1. Germline V gene lookup returns CDR1 LNHDA and CDR2 SQIVND (reference sequence). V lost 5 bases, J lost 8 bases, and 6 bases stayed unmatched. This CDR3 comprises 14 residues. DNA for the CDR3: TGTGCCAGTAGTCCCCAGGGGGGGGATTCACCCCTCCACTTT. The encoded protein is CASSPQGGDSPLHF.

The DNA of the CDR3 is TGTGCCAGCAGCCCGGGACAACGCTATAGCAATCAGCCCCAGCATTTT. Its translation: CASSPGQRYSNQPQHF. V and J are TRBV7-2 and TRBJ1-5, with D maybe TRBD1 (6 bases). V was shortened by 5 bases and J by 0 bases, with 14 bases between the two germline ends. Germline assignment: CDR1 SGHTA and CDR2 FQGNSA. This CDR3 has 16 amino acids. The entire variable domain, with the rest obtained from reference TRBV7-2 and TRBJ1-5, is as follows: GAGVSQSPSNKVTEKGKDVELRCDPISGHTALYWYRQSLGQGLEFLIYFQGNSAPDKSGLPSDRFSAERTGGSVSTLTIQRTQQEDSAVYLCASSPGQRYSNQPQHFGDGTRLSIL.

CDR3 protein: CAWSVNGWSEKLFF. CDR3 nucleotide sequence: TGTGCCTGGAGTGTAAATGGATGGTCTGAAAAACTGTTTTTT. The chain carries TRBV30 and TRBJ1-4, with unresolved D. The CDR3 is made up of 14 amino acids. CDR1 GTSNPN and CDR2 SVGIG come from the germline V gene (reference sequence). Trimming took off 0 bases at V and 7 bases at J, with 12 bases between the two ends.

The chain carries TRBV7-2 and TRBJ2-7, with 7 nucleotides matching TRBD1. Unmatched junction bases numbered 9, after V lost 4 bases and J lost 3 bases. This CDR3 comprises 15 residues. CDR1 is SGHTA and CDR2 is FQGNSA in the germline V gene. This chain's CDR3 is CASSSSIGGLYEQYF. The CDR3 DNA is TGTGCCAGCAGCTCCAGTATAGGGGGCCTCTACGAGCAGTACTTC.

The DNA for the CDR3 is TGTGCCAGCAGCTTCTTTGCGGGCAGGGATTACTATGGCTACACCTTC. It translates to CASSFFAGRDYYGYTF. The chain carries TRBV5-6 and TRBJ1-2, with TRBD1 as a possible D gene (5 bases). V dropped 2 bases and J dropped 3 bases, with 17 bases sitting between them. Germline-derived CDR1 and CDR2 are SGHDT and YYEEEE. This CDR3 is built from 16 residues.

V is TRBV3-1 (or the pseudogene TRBV3-2) and J is TRBJ2-3; 11 bases are shared with TRBD2. The CDR3 extends over 13 amino acids. Trimming cost V 6 bases and J 7 bases; bases outside gene matches: 3. Germline V lookup: CDR1 LGHDT, CDR2 YNNKEL (reference sequence). The CDR3 protein is CASRTSGEYTQYF. CDR3 DNA: TGTGCCAGCAGGACTAGCGGGGAATATACGCAGTATTTT.

This chain uses TRBV13 with TRBJ1-5; D might be TRBD1 (5 bases). The CDR3 is 15 residues long. Germline loops: CDR1 PRHDT, CDR2 FYEKMQ (reference sequence). V shed 4 bases and J shed 2 bases, with 12 bases lying between them. Here the CDR3 reads CASSSGPRGNQPQHF. CDR3 bases: TGTGCCAGCAGCTCGGGGCCTCGGGGCAATCAGCCCCAGCATTTT.

This sequence joins TRBV5-8 and TRBJ2-3; D gene unclear. The V and J ends lost 4 bases and 3 bases respectively, with 9 bases between them. Per the germline V gene, CDR1 is SGHTS and CDR2 is YDEGEE. The CDR3 extends over 13 amino acids. In DNA, the CDR3 is TGTGCCAGCAGCCTCCATGGGACAGATACGCAGTATTTT. It yields the protein CASSLHGTDTQYF.

This sequence joins TRBV4-1 and TRBJ1-4; 7 nucleotides agree with TRBD1. CDR3 length: 14 residues. Per germline, CDR1 MGHRA and CDR2 YSYEKL. J gave up 11 bases and V 6 bases, and 12 bases lay outside the gene matches. The CDR3 coding sequence is TGCGCCAGCAGTCGACAGGGAACGGAAGGGAAACTGTTTTTT. Protein sequence: CASSRQGTEGKLFF.

The rearrangement links TRBV7-3 to TRBJ2-1; D remains ambiguous. Germline loops: CDR1 SGHTA, CDR2 FQGTGA. The CDR3 is 15 residues long. Between the trimmed V and J ends, which lost 2 bases and 2 bases, there was a span of 10 bases. The CDR3 DNA sequence: TGTGCCAGCAGCTTAGGCCGTGCCCCCTACAATGAGCAGTTCTTC. Translated, it gives CASSLGRAPYNEQFF.

This rearrangement joins TRBV14 to TRBJ2-4; D is unresolved. CDR3 length: 13 amino acids. V lost 3 bases and J 1 base, leaving 4 bases between the germline ends. CDR1 is SGHDN and CDR2 is FVKESK in the germline V gene. The CDR3 DNA reads TGTGCCAGCAGCCAGGGGGCCAAAAACATTCAGTACTTC. Translation: CASSQGAKNIQYF.

The chain is built from TRBV2 and TRBJ2-1; D call uncertain. Between the trimmed V and J ends, which lost 0 bases and 9 bases, there was a span of 3 bases. Germline CDR1 and CDR2: SNHLY and FYNNEI. CDR3 length: 11 amino acids. CDR3 sequence: CASSEAFEQFF. The CDR3, as DNA: TGTGCCAGCAGTGAAGCCTTTGAGCAGTTCTTC.

This sequence joins TRBV5-4 and TRBJ2-3; D call uncertain. The CDR3 contains 14 residues. CDR1 and CDR2 (germline): SGHNT, YYREEE (reference sequence). Trimming took off 2 bases at V and 2 bases at J, with 9 bases between the two ends. Here the CDR3 reads CASSLDSDTDTQYF. CDR3 nucleotide sequence: TGTGCCAGCAGCTTAGACTCTGACACAGATACGCAGTATTTT.

The chain uses TRBV6-6 and TRBJ2-5; TRBD1 agrees at 8 bases. Germline CDR1 reads MNHNY; CDR2 reads SVGAGI (reference sequence). Germline trimming cut 5 bases from V and 2 bases from J; bases unmatched to any gene: 10. The CDR3 spans 16 residues. CDR3 in amino acids: CASSRQGLTPQETQYF. The CDR3 coding sequence is TGTGCCAGCAGTCGACAGGGGCTCACCCCACAAGAGACCCAGTACTTC.

The rearrangement joins TRBV23-1 to TRBJ2-5; 9 positions match TRBD1. TRBV23-1 falls under the ORF class, with uncertain function. The CDR3 contains 15 residues. J was trimmed by 1 base and V by 6 bases; bases with no gene match: 6. The CDR3 bases are TGCGCCAGCAGCAGGGACAGGGCCATCCAAGAGACCCAGTACTTC. Amino acids: CASSRDRAIQETQYF.

The gene calls are TRBV6-2 or TRBV6-3 and TRBJ2-6; tentative D call: TRBD2 (6 bases). This CDR3 contains 15 residues. Germline values: CDR1 MNHEY, CDR2 SVGEGT. V shed 6 bases and J shed 1 base, with 10 bases lying between them. The CDR3 nucleotides are TGTGCCAGCAGCCGCGGGGTGTCTGGGGCCAACGTCCTGACTTTC. Translation: CASSRGVSGANVLTF.

The chain combines TRBV14 with TRBJ1-2; 7 positions match TRBD1. Germline V lookup: CDR1 SGHDN, CDR2 FVKESK. The V segment lost 2 bases and the J segment 6 bases; nucleotides outside the gene matches: 9. The CDR3 spans 15 residues. The CDR3, as DNA: TGTGCCAGCAGCCAATACAGGGGTAGTTTAAATGGCTACACCTTC. Translating it yields CASSQYRGSLNGYTF.

V usage is TRBV7-3 and J usage is TRBJ2-7; 8 nucleotides agree with TRBD2. Germline V lookup: CDR1 SGHTA, CDR2 FQGTGA. CDR3 length equals 17 residues. The ends lost 1 base at V and 7 bases at J; junction bases unmatched: 15. Here the CDR3 DNA reads TGTGCCAGCAGCTTAAACCCCGGCGGAGCGGGAGCGGGGGAGCAGTACTTC. As protein: CASSLNPGGAGAGEQYF.